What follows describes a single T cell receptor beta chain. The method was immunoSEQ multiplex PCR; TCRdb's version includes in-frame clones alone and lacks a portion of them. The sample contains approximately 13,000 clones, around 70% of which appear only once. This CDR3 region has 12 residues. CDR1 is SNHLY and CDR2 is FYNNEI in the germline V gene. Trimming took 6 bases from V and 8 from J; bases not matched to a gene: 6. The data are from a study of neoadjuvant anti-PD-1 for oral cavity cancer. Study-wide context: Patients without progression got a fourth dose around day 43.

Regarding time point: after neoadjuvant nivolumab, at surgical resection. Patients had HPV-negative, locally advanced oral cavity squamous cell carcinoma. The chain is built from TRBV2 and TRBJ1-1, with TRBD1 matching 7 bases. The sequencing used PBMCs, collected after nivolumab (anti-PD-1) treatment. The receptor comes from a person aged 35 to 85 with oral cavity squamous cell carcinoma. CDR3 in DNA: TGTGCCAGCAGACCGACAGGGCAAGAAGCTTTCTTT. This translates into CASRPTGQEAFF.